This is a list of T cell receptor beta chains from one sample in a study of shared clonotypes between healthy human individuals. Generated by immunoSEQ multiplex PCR, the TCRdb table keeps only in-frame clones and is missing some. Here the sample spans 300,000 to 350,000 clones, around 67% being singletons. The sequencing input was memory CD4+ T cells sorted from blood. These receptors originate from a man aged 25 to 45 in good health. The CDR3 runs from the conserved cysteine through the conserved F or W. D genes are given only for firm matches. Part of the rows lack a size; the others show once, few, many or a class for expanded clones.

clone size,D gene,V gene,J gene,CDR3 DNA,CDR3 protein
NA,NA,TRBV28,TRBJ2-5,TGTGCCAGCAGTGACCCCACTGGGGAGACCCAGTACTTC,CASSDPTGETQYF
NA,NA,TRBV7-8,TRBJ1-3,TGTGCCAGCAGCTTACTTGCAGGGTGGGGAAACACCATATATTTT,CASSLLAGWGNTIYF
NA,TRBD2,TRBV11-2,TRBJ2-7,TGTGCCAGCAGCTGGGGGGGGACTCCAACCTACGAGCAGTACTTC,CASSWGGTPTYEQYF
NA,NA,TRBV11-2,TRBJ2-7,TGTGCCAGCAGCCCTTCCTTAGGACGGCCGGACGAGCAGTACTTC,CASSPSLGRPDEQYF
NA,TRBD1,TRBV10-3,TRBJ2-7,TGTGCCATCAGTGAGTCGAGGGCAGGACAGGGGATTTCCTACGAGCAGTACTTC,CAISESRAGQGISYEQYF
NA,TRBD1,TRBV5-1,TRBJ2-1,TGCGCCAGCAGCTTGGGTGGGACAGGGGGAGGAGAGCAGTTCTTC,CASSLGGTGGGEQFF
once,NA,TRBV21-1,TRBJ2-3,TGTGCCAGCAGCAAAGAAGTGGGGGGAGGGATGGGCACAGATACGCAGTATTTT,CASSKEVGGGMGTDTQYF
NA,NA,TRBV30,TRBJ2-5,TGTGCCTGGAGTGAGGGGAACCAAGAGACCCAGTACTTC,CAWSEGNQETQYF
NA,NA,TRBV6-6,TRBJ2-3,TGTGCCAGCAGCCCCGTCTCGGATACGCAGTATTTT,CASSPVSDTQYF
NA,NA,TRBV5-6,TRBJ2-3,TGTGCCAGCAGCCGGGACTCGTCCACAGATACGCAGTATTTT,CASSRDSSTDTQYF